Presented here are 27 T cell receptor beta chains from one specimen sequenced in a study of cytomegalovirus exposure and HLA in healthy donors. PCR was performed using 60 Vbeta and 13 Jbeta primers. Profiling relied on immunoSEQ multiplex PCR, and the TCRdb table lists in-frame clones only, not all of them. Its listing shows 150,000 to 200,000 clones. The sample comprised PBMCs. Receptors originate from a woman aged 55-70 years in good health and CMV-seronegative.

The chain carries TRBV18 and TRBJ2-3, with no clear D. This CDR3 contains 13 residues. CDR1 is KGHSH and CDR2 is LQKENI in the germline V gene. Between the trimmed V and J ends, which lost 4 bases and 2 bases, there was a span of 7 bases. The CDR3 bases are TGTGCCAGCTCACATCCAATCACAGATACGCAGTATTTT. Encoded protein: CASSHPITDTQYF.

The chain combines TRBV7-7 with TRBJ2-3, with 9 bases lining up with TRBD2. The CDR3 consists of 15 residues. Losses at the gene ends were 5 bases for V and 3 bases for J; bases not matched to a gene: 6. Germline V gene sequence: CDR1 SSHAT, CDR2 FNYEAQ (reference sequence). For the CDR3, the DNA is TGTGCCAGCAGCCCCGTAGCGGGAGCGACAGATACGCAGTATTTT. It yields the protein CASSPVAGATDTQYF.

The CDR3 loop is CASSLMKEAAEAFF. The CDR3 DNA follows: TGTGCCAGCAGCCTTATGAAAGAGGCTGCTGAAGCTTTCTTT. The rearrangement joins TRBV7-2 to TRBJ1-1, with D uncertain. V was shortened by 5 bases and J by 6 bases, with 16 bases between the two germline ends. From germline, CDR1 is SGHTA and CDR2 FQGNSA. The CDR3 runs 14 residues.

This chain uses TRBV6-4 with TRBJ1-3, with 7 nucleotides matching TRBD1. Trimming took 8 bases from V and 6 from J; bases not matched to a gene: 25. This CDR3 has 19 amino acids. Per germline, CDR1 MRHNA and CDR2 SNTAGT. The CDR3 loop reads CASFRPRAGGLKKANTIYF. CDR3 in DNA: TGTGCCAGCTTCCGACCCCGGGCAGGGGGATTGAAAAAGGCAAACACCATATATTTT.

The J gene is TRBJ2-1, the V gene TRBV7-8, with TRBD2 identical over 10 bases. Germline trimming cut 5 bases from V and 8 bases from J; bases unmatched to any gene: 9. The CDR3 totals 15 residues. Germline loops: CDR1 SGHVS, CDR2 FQNEAQ. CDR3 protein: CASSQAGGPGDEQFF. The CDR3 DNA is TGTGCCAGCAGCCAAGCGGGAGGGCCTGGGGATGAGCAGTTCTTC. Full variable domain (rest looked up from reference TRBV7-8 and TRBJ2-1): GAGVSQSPRYKVAKRGQDVALRCDPISGHVSLFWYQQALGQGPEFLTYFQNEAQLDKSGLPSDRFFAERPEGSVSTLKIQRTQQEDSAVYLCASSQAGGPGDEQFFGPGTRLTVL.

V and J are TRBV7-9 and TRBJ1-1; D perhaps matches TRBD1 (5 bases). The V end lost 7 bases, the J end lost 0 bases, and 9 bases lay between the germline ends. CDR1 SEHNR and CDR2 FQNEAQ come from the germline V gene (reference sequence). The CDR3 is 13 amino acids. The DNA of the CDR3 is TGTGCCAGCACCGGACAATTGAACACTGAAGCTTTCTTT. Residues: CASTGQLNTEAFF.

The chain's CDR3 is CASSMEGTVTYGYTF. The CDR3 DNA reads as TGTGCCAGTAGTATGGAGGGGACAGTCACCTATGGCTACACCTTC. This chain uses TRBV19 with TRBJ1-2; 7 nucleotides line up with TRBD1. The CDR3 is 15 amino acids. V lost 3 bases and J lost 4; bases outside the gene matches: 8. The germline V gene encodes CDR1 LNHDA and CDR2 SQIVND (reference sequence).

The CDR3 region is CARFSGRTGGPPYEQYF. The CDR3 DNA reads TGTGCCCGGTTTTCGGGCCGGACCGGGGGACCCCCCTACGAGCAGTACTTC. The V gene is TRBV21-1, the J gene TRBJ2-7; the tabulated D call, TRBD2, remains unverified against the DNA. TRBV21-1 is a pseudogene locus. The CDR3 loop spans 17 amino acids.

The CDR3 spells CASSQSRLGAGFSYEQYF. DNA of the CDR3: TGTGCCAGCAGCCAATCACGGTTGGGGGCAGGGTTCTCCTACGAGCAGTACTTC. This chain links TRBV14 with TRBJ2-7, with D possibly being TRBD1 (6 bases). There are 18 residues in the CDR3. Germline V lookup: CDR1 SGHDN, CDR2 FVKESK. The V gene lost 2 bases and the J gene lost 0 bases, with 20 bases spanning the gap.

The chain combines TRBV7-2 with TRBJ2-3; possible D gene TRBD2, 6 bases. Trimming shortened V by 5 bases and J by 0 bases, and 12 bases separated the two germline ends. Germline lookup yields CDR1 SGHTA and CDR2 FQGNSA. This CDR3 spans 15 amino acids. The CDR3 region has the DNA TGTGCCAGCAGCCGGCGGGACCGCAGCACAGATACGCAGTATTTT. This translates into CASSRRDRSTDTQYF.

V is TRBV4-2 and J is TRBJ1-4; no clear D. CDR1 and CDR2 from the germline V gene are LGHNA and YNFKEQ. This CDR3 has 17 residues. V was trimmed by 1 base and J by 8 bases, leaving 20 bases between them. The CDR3 sequence: CASSQVGRMGMAEKLFF. CDR3 nucleotide sequence: TGTGCCAGCAGCCAAGTGGGGAGGATGGGCATGGCCGAAAAACTGTTTTTT.

The chain combines TRBV2 with TRBJ2-1; D is unclear. CDR1 is SNHLY and CDR2 is FYNNEI in the germline V gene. CDR3 length equals 14 residues. Trimming cost V 7 bases and J 6 bases, with 16 bases left between them. This CDR3 is CASTVLRGANEQFF. CDR3 bases: TGTGCCAGCACTGTACTTCGCGGAGCCAATGAGCAGTTCTTC. Together with reference TRBV2 and TRBJ2-1, the CDR3 gives the full variable domain: EPEVTQTPSHQVTQMGQEVILRCVPISNHLYFYWYRQILGQKVEFLVSFYNNEISEKSEIFDDQFSVERPDGSNFTLKIRSTKLEDSAMYFCASTVLRGANEQFFGPGTRLTVL.

The V and J genes are TRBV25-1 and TRBJ1-1; no clear D. CDR1 is MGHDK and CDR2 is SYGVNS in the germline V gene. This CDR3 comprises 14 residues. The V and J ends lost 6 bases and 0 bases respectively, with 11 bases between them. The CDR3 DNA sequence: TGTGCCAGCAGAGCTCGGAGTATGAACACTGAAGCTTTCTTT. Its protein is CASRARSMNTEAFF.

V and J are TRBV6-5 and TRBJ1-1; 9 positions match TRBD1. Per germline, CDR1 MNHEY and CDR2 SVGAGI. The V and J ends lost 6 bases and 6 bases, in that order; junction bases with no gene match: 8. This CDR3 spans 14 amino acids. The CDR3 loop is CASRRTGEGAEAFF. The DNA for the CDR3 is TGTGCCAGCAGAAGGACAGGGGAAGGCGCTGAAGCTTTCTTT.

This chain connects TRBV10-3 to TRBJ2-7; 9 bases are shared with TRBD1. The V gene's germline CDR1 is ENHRY and CDR2 SYGVKD. The CDR3 has 16 residues. With V trimmed by 2 bases and J by 0 bases, 5 bases remained unmatched. CDR3 bases: TGTGCCATCAGTGAGGTTGGGGACAGGGTCTCCTACGAGCAGTACTTC. This encodes CAISEVGDRVSYEQYF.

The chain uses TRBV15 and TRBJ2-1; D is undetermined. Germline V CDR1 and CDR2: LNHNV, YYDKDF (reference sequence). Deletions cut 2 bases from V and 7 bases from J, with 12 bases between. The CDR3 covers 14 residues. The CDR3 DNA reads as TGTGCCACCAGCAGACCCCCCCCGGGTAATGAGCAGTTCTTC. This translates into CATSRPPPGNEQFF.

The chain employs TRBV10-1 and TRBJ1-5; the match to TRBD1 covers 8 bases. Germline CDR1 is WNHNN and CDR2 is SYGVQD (reference sequence). The CDR3 length is 14 residues. The trim removed 6 bases at V and 5 bases at J, leaving 6 bases unmatched. CDR3 nucleotide sequence: TGCGCCAGCAGCCCCGGGACAGGAGATCAGCCCCAGCATTTT. Protein sequence: CASSPGTGDQPQHF.

CDR3 sequence: CASSLDPGQGRIEQFF. CDR3 nucleotide sequence: TGTGCCAGCAGCTTAGACCCGGGACAGGGGCGGATTGAGCAGTTCTTC. The V call is TRBV11-2, the J call TRBJ2-1, with TRBD1 identical over 10 bases. The CDR3 loop spans 16 amino acids. Germline CDR1 and CDR2: SGHAT and FQNNGV. V dropped 0 bases and J dropped 9; count of bases not matched to a gene: 8.

CDR3: CASSRDRYNSPLHF. CDR3 nucleotide sequence: TGTGCCAGCAGCCGGGACAGATATAATTCACCCCTCCACTTT. The chain carries TRBV6-4 and TRBJ1-6, with TRBD1 identical over 7 bases. This CDR3 has 14 amino acids. Germline V CDR1 and CDR2: MRHNA, SNTAGT. J was trimmed by 4 bases and V by 6 bases; bases with no gene match: 3.

The V call is TRBV7-2, the J call TRBJ2-7; TRBD1 matches 12 bases. This CDR3 contains 15 residues. CDR1 SGHTA and CDR2 FQGNSA come from the germline V gene. J gave up 4 bases and V 5 bases, and 6 bases lay outside the gene matches. The CDR3, as DNA: TGTGCCAGCAGCCCCCGGGACAGGGGGCTTTACGAGCAGTACTTC. Protein product: CASSPRDRGLYEQYF.

The chain combines TRBV30 with TRBJ2-3, with 9 positions matching TRBD2. The germline CDR1 and CDR2 sequences are GTSNPN and SVGIG (reference sequence). CDR3 length equals 14 residues. After removal of 3 bases from V and 6 bases from J, the junction contained 7 bases not matched to a gene. The DNA for the CDR3 is TGTGCCTGGAGGGCTAGCGGGGCGAGGGATACGCAGTATTTT. The encoded protein is CAWRASGARDTQYF.

The chain is built from TRBV6-1 and TRBJ2-2; TRBD1 matches 7 bases. With V trimmed by 6 bases and J by 0 bases, 4 bases remained unmatched. CDR3 length equals 15 residues. Germline V gene data show CDR1 as MNHNS and CDR2 as SASEGT. CDR3 sequence reads: CASRSGTANTGELFF. In DNA, the CDR3 is TGTGCCAGCAGGTCCGGGACAGCGAACACCGGGGAGCTGTTTTTT.

The rearrangement uses TRBV7-9 and TRBJ2-2; D remains ambiguous. Germline V CDR1 and CDR2: SEHNR, FQNEAQ (reference sequence). This CDR3 spans 15 amino acids. V dropped 5 bases and J dropped 1 base, with 11 bases sitting between them. The DNA for the CDR3 is TGTGCCAGCAGCCCACAGCTCGTGAACACCGGGGAGCTGTTTTTT. Translation gives CASSPQLVNTGELFF.

The genes are TRBV29-1 and TRBJ2-7; 9 positions agree with TRBD1. The CDR3 has 13 residues. Germline loops: CDR1 SQVTM, CDR2 ANQGSEA. Unmatched junction bases numbered 8, after V lost 6 bases and J lost 5 bases. The CDR3 sequence is CSVSGTGLDEQYF. In DNA, the CDR3 is TGCAGCGTCAGCGGGACAGGGCTCGACGAGCAGTACTTC.

The DNA of the CDR3 is TGCGCCAGCAGCCGTGTACGGGACACCACAGATACGCAGTATTTT. Encoded protein: CASSRVRDTTDTQYF. The chain employs TRBV5-1 and TRBJ2-3; perhaps TRBD1 as D (6 bases). CDR1 is SGHRS and CDR2 is YFSETQ in the germline V gene. The V and J ends lost 4 bases and 2 bases respectively, with 14 bases between them. This CDR3 is 15 amino acids long. Full variable domain (missing parts from reference TRBV5-1 and TRBJ2-3): KAGVTQTPRYLIKTRGQQVTLSCSPISGHRSVSWYQQTPGQGLQFLFEYFSETQRNKGNFPGRFSGRQFSNSRSEMNVSTLELGDSALYLCASSRVRDTTDTQYFGPGTRLTVL.

This chain links TRBV14 with TRBJ2-3; D perhaps matches TRBD2 (6 bases). V shed 5 bases and J shed 4 bases, with 19 bases lying between them. The CDR3 is 16 residues long. CDR1 and CDR2 (germline): SGHDN, FVKESK. The CDR3 here is CASSAGTYSLSDTQYF. The CDR3 nucleotides read TGTGCCAGCAGCGCAGGGACTTACTCACTGTCAGATACGCAGTATTTT. Variable domain in full (rest from reference TRBV14 and TRBJ2-3): EAGVTQFPSHSVIEKGQTVTLRCDPISGHDNLYWYRRVMGKEIKFLLHFVKESKQDESGMPNNRFLAERTGGTYSTLKVQPAELEDSGVYFCASSAGTYSLSDTQYFGPGTRLTVL.

V and J are TRBV5-4 and TRBJ2-7, with D possibly TRBD1 on 6 matching bases. V was trimmed by 2 bases and J by 5 bases, leaving 14 bases between them. CDR1 SGHNT and CDR2 YYREEE come from the germline V gene (reference sequence). The CDR3 length is 14 residues. The CDR3 bases are TGTGCCAGCAGCTTACAGGGAAGAACACACGAGCAGTACTTC. Encoded protein: CASSLQGRTHEQYF.